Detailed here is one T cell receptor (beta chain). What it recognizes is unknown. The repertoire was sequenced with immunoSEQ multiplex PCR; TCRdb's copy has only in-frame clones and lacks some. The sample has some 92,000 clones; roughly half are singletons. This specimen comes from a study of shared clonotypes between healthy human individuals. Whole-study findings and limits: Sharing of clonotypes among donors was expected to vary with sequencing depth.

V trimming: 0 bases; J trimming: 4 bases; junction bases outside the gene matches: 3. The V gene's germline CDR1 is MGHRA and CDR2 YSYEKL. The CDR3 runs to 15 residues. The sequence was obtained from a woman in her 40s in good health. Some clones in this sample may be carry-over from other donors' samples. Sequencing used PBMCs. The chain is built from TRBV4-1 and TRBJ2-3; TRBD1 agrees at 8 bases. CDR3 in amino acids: CASSQDRTGPDTQYF. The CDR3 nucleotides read TGCGCCAGCAGCCAAGATAGGACAGGGCCAGATACGCAGTATTTT.